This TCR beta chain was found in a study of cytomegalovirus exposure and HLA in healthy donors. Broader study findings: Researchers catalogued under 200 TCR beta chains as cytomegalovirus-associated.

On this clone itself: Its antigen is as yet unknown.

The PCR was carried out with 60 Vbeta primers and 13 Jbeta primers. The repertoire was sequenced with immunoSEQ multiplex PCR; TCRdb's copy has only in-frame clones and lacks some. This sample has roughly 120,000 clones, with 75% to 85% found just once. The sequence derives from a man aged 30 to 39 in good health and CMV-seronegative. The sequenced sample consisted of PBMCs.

CDR3 in amino acids: CASSNRDGGRGNEQFF. CDR3 nucleotide sequence: TGCGCCAGCAGCAACCGGGACGGGGGGCGTGGGAATGAGCAGTTCTTC. This chain connects TRBV4-3 to TRBJ2-1; tentative D call: TRBD2 (7 bases). Germline CDR1 reads LGHNA; CDR2 reads YSLEER. The CDR3 runs 16 residues. V gave up 5 bases and J gave up 7 bases, with 21 bases separating them.